Presented here are 5 T cell receptor beta chains from one specimen sequenced in a study of blood T cell repertoires in COVID-19. The protocol was immunoSEQ multiplex PCR, while the TCRdb copy is restricted to in-frame clones and leaves out a portion. The table shows 63,000 or so clones, with about 81% occurring only once. Source material: peripheral blood. These receptor sequences come from a human donor in a cohort sampled during active COVID-19.

The chain links TRBV5-1 to TRBJ1-6; no clear D gene. This CDR3 has 13 amino acids. Germline V CDR1 and CDR2: SGHRS, YFSETQ. V lost 5 bases and J lost 8, with 11 bases in between. The CDR3 nucleotides are TGCGCCAGCAGGGACTTGTTAGATTCACCCCTCCACTTT. Protein: CASRDLLDSPLHF.

J is TRBJ2-2 and V is TRBV4-3; D might be TRBD1 (5 bases). The germline gives CDR1 LGHNA, CDR2 YSLEER. V dropped 6 bases and J dropped 5 bases, with 16 bases sitting between them. The CDR3 covers 15 residues. DNA for the CDR3: TGCGCCAGCAGACCATCAGGGAATCCAACCGGGGAGCTGTTTTTT. Translation gives CASRPSGNPTGELFF.

The chain uses TRBV30 and TRBJ2-2; TRBD2 matches at 9 bases. This CDR3 is built from 15 residues. Trimming cost V 3 bases and J 7 bases; bases outside gene matches: 9. Germline V gene lookup returns CDR1 GTSNPN and CDR2 SVGIG (reference sequence). CDR3 sequence reads: CAWRGGGGAGGELFF. CDR3 nucleotide sequence: TGTGCCTGGAGGGGTGGCGGGGGGGCGGGCGGGGAGCTGTTTTTT.

V usage is TRBV19 and J usage is TRBJ1-1; 8 nucleotides match TRBD1. Trimming took 6 bases from V and 11 from J; bases not matched to a gene: 5. Germline CDR1 reads LNHDA; CDR2 reads SQIVND (reference sequence). The CDR3 has 11 amino acids. Written as DNA, the CDR3 is TGTGCCAGTAGAAACAGGGGGGGGGCTTTCTTT. This codes for CASRNRGGAFF.

DNA of the CDR3: TGTGCCAGCGGAAGGGGCAGGGAGAGGCCAGGGGGTTATGGCTACACCTTC. Its protein product is CASGRGRERPGGYGYTF. This sequence joins TRBV27 and TRBJ1-2; 7 bases are a match to TRBD1. Germline V CDR1 and CDR2: MNHEY, SMNVEV (reference sequence). This CDR3 region has 17 residues. V lost 8 bases and J lost 5; bases outside the gene matches: 20.